This T cell receptor (beta chain) was sequenced during a study of T cell responses to AZD1222 COVID-19 vaccine. Profiled with immunoSEQ multiplex PCR; TCRdb holds only in-frame clones, not every one. The repertoire holds about 100,000 clones, around 87% seen once, with 4% to 4.5% in the top ten. Turning to this clone: Antigen specificity is unknown.

Findings of the study overall: All repertoire sampling was performed exclusively after the peak T cell response. Spike-specific TCR repertoires showed rising breadth and depth after two AZD1222 doses. Donors were mostly white British, more females; clonal diversity possibly underestimated.

Trimming removed 2 bases from V and 5 bases from J; junction bases left unmatched: 6. The CDR3 has 16 amino acids. From germline, CDR1 is SGHDT and CDR2 YYEEEE. J is TRBJ2-7 and V is TRBV5-6; TRBD2 agrees at 14 bases. The material was peripheral blood, obtained on day 0 of MenACWY control vaccination. This clonotype was sampled from an adult in good health. CDR3 DNA sequence: TGTGCCAGCAGCTTTGGACTAGCGGGGGGAGGCGACGAGCAGTACTTC. Its protein product is CASSFGLAGGGDEQYF.